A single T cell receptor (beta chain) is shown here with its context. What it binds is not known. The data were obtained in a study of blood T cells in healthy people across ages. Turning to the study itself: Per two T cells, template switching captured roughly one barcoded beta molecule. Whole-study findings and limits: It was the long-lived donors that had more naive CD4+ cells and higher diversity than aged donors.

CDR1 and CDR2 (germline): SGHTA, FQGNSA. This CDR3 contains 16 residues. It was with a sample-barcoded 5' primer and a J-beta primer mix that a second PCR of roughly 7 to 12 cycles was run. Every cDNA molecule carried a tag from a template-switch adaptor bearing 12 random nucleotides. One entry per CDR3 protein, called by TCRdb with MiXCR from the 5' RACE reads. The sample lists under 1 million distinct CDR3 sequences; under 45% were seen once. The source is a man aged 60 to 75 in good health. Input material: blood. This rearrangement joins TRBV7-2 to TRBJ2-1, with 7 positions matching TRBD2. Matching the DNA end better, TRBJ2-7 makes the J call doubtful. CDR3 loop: CASSILALSSYNEQYF. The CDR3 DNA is TGTGCCAGCAGCATACTAGCGTTGAGCTCCTACAATGAGCAGTACTTC.